This entry lists 8 T cell receptor beta chains sequenced from one sample in a study of T-cell memory formation after mild COVID-19. One entry per CDR3 protein, called by TCRdb with MiXCR from the 5' RACE reads. The table lists 400,000 to 450,000 distinct CDR3 sequences, approximately 19% of them singletons, with 20% to 25% in the top ten. The sequencing input was PBMCs or a T cell subset sorted from them (not recorded which). These receptors were obtained from a man aged 18 to 30 who had mild COVID-19 (a few samples of this study predate the infection). Cell type and time point are not known.

The V call is TRBV7-2, the J call TRBJ2-2, with TRBD1 matching over 11 bases. The CDR3 is 16 amino acids. Germline V gene sequence: CDR1 SGHTA, CDR2 FQGNSA. J was trimmed by 6 bases and V by 5 bases; bases with no gene match: 8. CDR3 sequence (DNA): TGTGCCAGCAGCCCCCCGGGACAGGGGGTGCCCGGGGAGCTGTTTTTT. Its protein product is CASSPPGQGVPGELFF.

The V gene is TRBV6-5, the J gene TRBJ1-5; D not resolved. In germline, CDR1 is MNHEY, CDR2 SVGAGI. V dropped 5 bases and J dropped 3 bases, with 11 bases sitting between them. The CDR3 sequence is 14 residues long. The CDR3 region is CASSRGSANQPQHF. CDR3 sequence (DNA): TGTGCCAGCAGTCGTGGCAGTGCCAATCAGCCCCAGCATTTT.

The gene calls are TRBV3-1 and TRBJ2-3, with D perhaps TRBD1 or TRBD2 (7 bases each). Trimming pared 0 bases from V and 5 bases from J, leaving 18 bases between. Germline V gives CDR1 LGHDT, CDR2 YNNKEL (reference sequence). This CDR3 has 17 amino acids. The CDR3 spells CASSQEFGQGGEDTQYF. CDR3 nucleotide sequence: TGTGCCAGCAGCCAAGAGTTCGGTCAGGGGGGGGAAGATACGCAGTATTTT.

This sequence joins TRBV4-1 and TRBJ2-2, with 7 bases fitting TRBD2. This CDR3 is 15 amino acids long. Trimming removed 7 bases from V and 1 base from J; junction bases left unmatched: 6. Germline loops: CDR1 MGHRA, CDR2 YSYEKL. The CDR3 DNA reads as TGCGCCAGCACCCCTACGGGAGGGAACACCGGGGAGCTGTTTTTT. Its translation is CASTPTGGNTGELFF.

This chain joins TRBV24-1 and TRBJ2-7, with D perhaps TRBD2 (5 bases). CDR1 and CDR2 (germline): KGHDR, SFDVKD. V lost 2 bases and J lost 2, with 9 bases in between. CDR3 length: 14 amino acids. CDR3 in DNA: TGTGCCACCAGTGATTCGGGGAGACCCTACGAGCAGTACTTC. Translation: CATSDSGRPYEQYF.

This clonotype was seen a handful of times. The chain is built from TRBV12-3 or TRBV12-4 and TRBJ2-7, with 7 bases fitting TRBD1. CDR3 size: 15 residues. The trim removed 5 bases at V and 3 bases at J, leaving 10 bases unmatched. CDR3 coding DNA: TGTGCCAGCAGTAACACCTACGACAGGGACTACGAGCAGTACTTC. This encodes CASSNTYDRDYEQYF.

The rearrangement uses TRBV4-1 and TRBJ1-5, with a weak D call TRBD1 (5 bases). V was pared by 4 bases and J by 2 bases, with 15 bases between. The CDR3 totals 16 residues. The germline V gene encodes CDR1 MGHRA and CDR2 YSYEKL. CDR3 residues: CASSPQGLGGNQPQHF. CDR3 in DNA: TGCGCCAGCAGCCCTCAAGGATTAGGGGGCAATCAGCCCCAGCATTTT.

V gene TRBV4-3 combines with J gene TRBJ2-3, with D perhaps given as TRBD1 or TRBD2 (5 bases each). Looked up from germline, CDR1 is LGHNA and CDR2 is YSLEER. V lost 0 bases to trimming and J lost 1 base, with 14 bases between them. CDR3 length: 17 residues. The CDR3 DNA sequence: TGCGCCAGCAGCCAAGATTCCGGGGCCTACCGCACAGATACGCAGTATTTT. This sequence encodes CASSQDSGAYRTDTQYF.